Following are 29 T cell receptor beta chains from one sample sequenced in a study of T-cell memory formation after mild COVID-19. TCRdb re-called the 5' RACE reads with MiXCR, one entry per CDR3 protein. The repertoire includes 210,000 or so distinct CDR3 sequences, around 26% of them detected once, and more than 9.5% sits in the top ten. Sequencing was carried out using PBMCs or a T cell subset sorted from them (not recorded which). These receptors came from an adult woman who had mild COVID-19 (a few samples of this study predate the infection). Cell type and time point are not known.

This clonotype has only a few counts. The chain has TRBV20-1 and TRBJ1-1; D is unresolved. The germline CDR1 and CDR2 sequences are DFQATT and SNEGSKA (reference sequence). The CDR3 covers 13 residues. V was pared by 2 bases and J by 8 bases, with 15 bases between. The CDR3 sequence is CSARPLGGIEAFF. The CDR3 DNA reads TGCAGTGCTAGACCTCTGGGAGGGATCGAAGCTTTCTTT.

V usage is TRBV27 and J usage is TRBJ1-4, with D perhaps TRBD1 (5 bases). Trimming pared 2 bases from V and 0 bases from J, leaving 7 bases between. In germline, CDR1 is MNHEY, CDR2 SMNVEV (reference sequence). This CDR3 has 15 amino acids. In DNA form, the CDR3 reads TGTGCCAGCAGTTTACTAGGGGCAACTAATGAAAAACTGTTTTTT. Its translation is CASSLLGATNEKLFF.

This clonotype was picked up a small number of times. V usage is TRBV7-2 and J usage is TRBJ2-3; D gene unclear. The CDR3 is 14 residues long. Trimming took off 3 bases at V and 0 bases at J, with 7 bases between the two ends. CDR1 is SGHTA and CDR2 is FQGNSA in the germline V gene. The CDR3 nucleotides are TGTGCCAGCAGCTTGCGGCGAAGCACAGATACGCAGTATTTT. Amino acids: CASSLRRSTDTQYF. Drawing the rest from reference TRBV7-2 and TRBJ2-3, the complete variable domain is GAGVSQSPSNKVTEKGKDVELRCDPISGHTALYWYRQSLGQGLEFLIYFQGNSAPDKSGLPSDRFSAERTGGSVSTLTIQRTQQEDSAVYLCASSLRRSTDTQYFGPGTRLTVL.

V is TRBV5-1 and J is TRBJ2-1; 7 nucleotides match TRBD2. CDR3 length: 13 residues. The V segment lost 4 bases and the J segment 13 bases; nucleotides outside the gene matches: 11. The V gene's germline CDR1 is SGHRS and CDR2 YFSETQ. CDR3 sequence: CASSMDQLATQFF. In nucleotides, the CDR3 is TGCGCCAGCAGCATGGACCAACTAGCGACTCAGTTCTTC.

The chain has TRBV5-1 and TRBJ2-7, with 12 bases fitting TRBD1. Trimming at V came to 0 bases and at J to 5 bases, leaving 3 bases not matched to a gene. The CDR3 extends over 15 amino acids. CDR1 and CDR2 from the germline V gene are SGHRS and YFSETQ. The CDR3 spells CASSLDGTGGHEQYF. CDR3 DNA sequence: TGCGCCAGCAGCTTGGACGGGACAGGGGGCCACGAGCAGTACTTC.

This clonotype was counted only a few times. V is TRBV4-1 and J is TRBJ2-7; TRBD2 agrees at 7 bases. CDR3 length: 17 residues. Germline values: CDR1 MGHRA, CDR2 YSYEKL. V lost 0 bases, J lost 2 bases, and 10 bases stayed unmatched. The DNA for the CDR3 is TGCGCCAGCAGCCAAGATTGGGGCGGGGACTACCCCTACGAGCAGTACTTC. Translation gives CASSQDWGGDYPYEQYF.

The chain combines TRBV20-1 with TRBJ2-3, with 8 bases aligning to TRBD2. V lost 3 bases and J lost 11; bases outside the gene matches: 7. The CDR3 spans 12 residues. The V gene's germline CDR1 is DFQATT and CDR2 SNEGSKA (reference sequence). The CDR3 here is CSASREGSGQYF. The CDR3 nucleotides are TGCAGTGCTAGCCGGGAGGGCTCTGGGCAGTATTTT.

The chain employs TRBV18 and TRBJ2-5; 14 bases align to TRBD2. The V and J ends lost 3 bases and 5 bases, in that order; junction bases with no gene match: 5. This CDR3 has 16 residues. CDR1 and CDR2 from the germline V gene are KGHSH and LQKENI. DNA of the CDR3: TGTGCCAGCTCACCCGGACTAGCGGGAGGCTCGGAGACCCAGTACTTC. Translation gives CASSPGLAGGSETQYF.

This clonotype has a handful of counts. The CDR3 DNA sequence: TGCGCCAGCAGCCTGGCTTTCGACCACCCGTTCTTC. Its translation is CASSLAFDHPFF. The chain joins TRBV5-1 to TRBJ2-1; no firm D call. The germline V gene has CDR1 SGHRS and CDR2 YFSETQ. V shed 4 bases and J shed 15 bases, with 17 bases lying between them. The CDR3 totals 12 residues.

This clonotype is judged medium-sized. V and J are TRBV5-1 and TRBJ1-1; weak D call: TRBD1 (5 bases). V was shortened by 1 base and J by 1 base, with 8 bases between the two germline ends. This CDR3 comprises 14 residues. CDR1 is SGHRS, CDR2 YFSETQ, per germline. CDR3 bases: TGCGCCAGCAGCTTGTGGCAGGGGAACACTGAAGCTTTCTTT. Its translation is CASSLWQGNTEAFF.

The J gene is TRBJ2-7, the V gene TRBV11-3; TRBD2 agrees at 13 bases. V was pared by 5 bases and J by 2 bases, with 15 bases of the junction left unmatched. The CDR3 runs to 19 residues. Germline CDR1 and CDR2: SGHNT and YENEEA. Written as DNA, the CDR3 is TGTGCCAGCAGCCTCAAGTGGACTAGCGGGAGCCCTGGGGCCTACGAGCAGTACTTC. Translating it yields CASSLKWTSGSPGAYEQYF.

The V gene is TRBV20-1, the J gene TRBJ2-1; D remains unclear. Deletions cut 1 base from V and 9 bases from J, with 10 bases between. Germline assignment: CDR1 DFQATT and CDR2 SNEGSKA (reference sequence). CDR3 length: 12 residues. CDR3 loop: CSARVSGSEQFF. The CDR3 region has the DNA TGCAGTGCTAGAGTTTCAGGTAGTGAGCAGTTCTTC.

The chain has TRBV24-1 and TRBJ2-7, with D unclear. Deletions cut 2 bases from V and 0 bases from J, with 10 bases between. The CDR3 extends over 15 amino acids. Germline V gene data show CDR1 as KGHDR and CDR2 as SFDVKD. The CDR3 DNA is TGTGCCACCAGTGATTCCCAGACCAACTCCTACGAGCAGTACTTC. Translation gives CATSDSQTNSYEQYF.

The sample holds a few counts of this clonotype. CDR3 in DNA: TGTGCCAGCAGCCGCACAGGGTTTTACGATGAGCAGTTCTTC. It specifies CASSRTGFYDEQFF. The chain employs TRBV11-3 and TRBJ2-1; D is possibly TRBD1 (6 bases). The V gene lost 5 bases and the J gene lost 8 bases, with 16 bases spanning the gap. The CDR3 has 14 residues. Per germline, CDR1 SGHNT and CDR2 YENEEA. The full variable domain, with the rest looked up from reference TRBV11-3 and TRBJ2-1, is EAGVVQSPRYKIIEKKQPVAFWCNPISGHNTLYWYLQNLGQGPELLIRYENEEAVDDSQLPKDRFSAERLKGVDSTLKIQPAELGDSAVYLCASSRTGFYDEQFFGPGTRLTVL.

CDR3 nucleotide sequence: TGTGCCAGCACCCTAGGACAGGGGACTGTCGCTGGGGCCAACGTCCTGACTTTC. This gives the protein CASTLGQGTVAGANVLTF. This chain links TRBV6-5 with TRBJ2-6; 9 bases are a match to TRBD1. Trimming took 7 bases from V and 2 from J; bases not matched to a gene: 12. This CDR3 is 18 amino acids long. The germline CDR1 and CDR2 sequences are MNHEY and SVGAGI.

The rearrangement uses TRBV7-9 and TRBJ2-7, with 7 bases fitting TRBD1. Trimming removed 5 bases from V and 6 bases from J; junction bases left unmatched: 4. This CDR3 has 12 residues. Germline-derived CDR1 and CDR2 are SEHNR and FQNEAQ (reference sequence). This CDR3 is CASSGDSFEQYF. In DNA, the CDR3 is TGTGCCAGCAGCGGGGACAGCTTCGAGCAGTACTTC.

The chain combines TRBV4-3 with TRBJ2-4; TRBD2 is a possible D gene (7 bases). V was pared by 0 bases and J by 6 bases, with 12 bases between. Germline V CDR1 and CDR2: LGHNA, YSLEER. The CDR3 covers 15 residues. The CDR3 nucleotides are TGCGCCAGCAGCCAAGATTTCGGGGGGCCAAACATTCAGTACTTC. Translated: CASSQDFGGPNIQYF.

The CDR3 DNA follows: TGTGCCAGCAGCTTTTCCGGGACAGAATTCTACGAGCAGTACTTC. Translated: CASSFSGTEFYEQYF. J is TRBJ2-7 and V is TRBV5-6; 7 bases agree with TRBD1. This CDR3 spans 15 amino acids. Looked up from germline, CDR1 is SGHDT and CDR2 is YYEEEE. V lost 2 bases to trimming and J lost 3 bases; unmatched junction nucleotides: 8.

This clonotype was seen more than once but under ten times. The gene calls are TRBV6-2 or TRBV6-3 and TRBJ2-1; 12 nucleotides align to TRBD2. Germline CDR1 is MNHEY and CDR2 is SVGEGT. The J segment lost 4 bases and the V segment lost 7 bases, leaving 11 bases of the junction unmatched. This CDR3 is 17 amino acids long. CDR3 sequence (DNA): TGTGCCAGCATTCTAGACGGCGGACTAGCGGGATACAATGAGCAGTTCTTC. It specifies CASILDGGLAGYNEQFF.

This chain joins TRBV5-4 and TRBJ2-3; no clear D. CDR3 length: 12 amino acids. The germline V and J ends were trimmed by 3 bases and 5 bases, with 7 bases remaining between them. The germline CDR1 and CDR2 sequences are SGHNT and YYREEE (reference sequence). The CDR3 DNA is TGTGCCAGCAGCTCGAAAGAAGATACGCAGTATTTT. Residues: CASSSKEDTQYF.

The CDR3 bases are TGCAGTGCTAGAGGACTAGCGTGTCTCGAGCAGTACTTC. Protein: CSARGLACLEQYF. V usage is TRBV20-1 and J usage is TRBJ2-7, with TRBD2 matching 8 bases. CDR1 and CDR2 (germline): DFQATT, SNEGSKA (reference sequence). This CDR3 comprises 13 residues. Losses at the gene ends were 1 base for V and 6 bases for J; bases not matched to a gene: 5.

This clonotype was counted between two and nine times. The rearrangement joins TRBV7-6 to TRBJ1-1; D perhaps matches TRBD1 (5 bases). This CDR3 is 15 amino acids long. CDR1 and CDR2 from the germline V gene are SGHVS and FNYEAQ. The ends were cut back, 4 bases at V and 4 bases at J, with 16 bases in the middle. CDR3 sequence (DNA): TGTGCCAGCAGCTCAGGTCGCCAGGGCTTCACTGAAGCTTTCTTT. Translated: CASSSGRQGFTEAFF.

The chain is built from TRBV6-5 and TRBJ2-2; D might be TRBD1 (5 bases). This CDR3 comprises 14 residues. Germline V gene sequence: CDR1 MNHEY, CDR2 SVGAGI. Deletions cut 7 bases from V and 5 bases from J, with 14 bases between. CDR3 protein: CASTSKGLTGELFF. The CDR3 DNA reads as TGTGCCAGCACCTCCAAGGGGCTAACCGGGGAGCTGTTTTTT.

J is TRBJ1-1 and V is TRBV5-1; D unclear. This CDR3 comprises 13 residues. Germline V lookup: CDR1 SGHRS, CDR2 YFSETQ. V lost 0 bases, J lost 5 bases, and 8 bases lay in between. The CDR3, as DNA: TGCGCCAGCAGCTTGGTATCCGGAACTGAAGCTTTCTTT. Translating it yields CASSLVSGTEAFF.

The gene calls are TRBV12-3 or TRBV12-4 and TRBJ2-7, with D perhaps TRBD2 (5 bases). This CDR3 region has 12 residues. Trimming cost V 6 bases and J 3 bases, with 9 bases left between them. CDR3 DNA: TGTGCCAGCAGCACGGGATACTACGAGCAGTACTTC. It codes for CASSTGYYEQYF.

The gene calls are TRBV19 and TRBJ2-7; no reliable D call. There are 14 residues in the CDR3. Trimming pared 7 bases from V and 0 bases from J, leaving 13 bases between. Looked up from germline, CDR1 is LNHDA and CDR2 is SQIVND (reference sequence). DNA for the CDR3: TGTGCCAGTATATGGGTCTCGAGCTCCTACGAGCAGTACTTC. This gives the protein CASIWVSSSYEQYF. The variable domain in full, with the rest retrieved from reference TRBV19 and TRBJ2-7, is DGGITQSPKYLFRKEGQNVTLSCEQNLNHDAMYWYRQDPGQGLRLIYYSQIVNDFQKGDIAEGYSVSREKKESFPLTVTSAQKNPTAFYLCASIWVSSSYEQYFGPGTRLTVT.

This clonotype was counted only a few times. This chain joins TRBV10-3 and TRBJ2-7, with TRBD2 matching over 11 bases. CDR1 and CDR2 (germline): ENHRY, SYGVKD. Trimming at V came to 4 bases and at J to 6 bases, leaving 8 bases not matched to a gene. The CDR3 is made up of 15 amino acids. CDR3 in DNA: TGTGCCATCAGTGGGGGACTAGCGGAGTATTCCGAGCAGTACTTC. This translates into CAISGGLAEYSEQYF.

Ten or more counts support this clonotype. The V gene is TRBV3-1, the J gene TRBJ1-2, with 9 bases identical to TRBD1. CDR3 length: 16 amino acids. Germline V gives CDR1 LGHDT, CDR2 YNNKEL (reference sequence). Losses at the gene ends were 1 base for V and 6 bases for J; bases not matched to a gene: 9. CDR3 DNA: TGTGCCAGCAGCCAAGTTACAGGGGGCGCATCGGATGGCTACACCTTC. Translating gives CASSQVTGGASDGYTF.

The gene calls are TRBV9 and TRBJ2-5, with D perhaps matching TRBD2 (7 bases). CDR3 length: 14 amino acids. Germline V lookup: CDR1 SGDLS, CDR2 YYNGEE. V lost 3 bases, J lost 5 bases, and 14 bases lay in between. CDR3 in amino acids: CASSARGAEETQYF. The CDR3 DNA follows: TGTGCCAGCAGCGCACGGGGGGCTGAGGAGACCCAGTACTTC.